The next 24 T cell receptor beta chains were all read from a single sample in a study of shared clonotypes between healthy human individuals. Sequencing used immunoSEQ multiplex PCR; TCRdb keeps in-frame clones, though not all of them. The table records 2 million to 2.5 million clones, about 95% of them present only once. The naive CD8 subset, CD45RO-negative cells positively selected for CCR7, excluded terminally differentiated effector memory CD45RA+ cells. Material: naive CD8+ T cells sorted from blood. These receptors were obtained from a man aged 18 to 29 in good health.

The chain recombines TRBV2 with TRBJ1-1; the D is unclear. V was trimmed by 7 bases and J by 0 bases, leaving 12 bases between them. The CDR3 loop spans 14 amino acids. Germline CDR1 is SNHLY and CDR2 is FYNNEI. The CDR3, as DNA: TGTGCCAGCACCGAGGGATTTATGAACACTGAAGCTTTCTTT. It codes for CASTEGFMNTEAFF.

The gene calls are TRBV10-3 and TRBJ2-5; possibly TRBD2 for D (6 bases). This CDR3 spans 13 amino acids. Germline V gives CDR1 ENHRY, CDR2 SYGVKD. Trimming cost V 4 bases and J 4 bases, with 10 bases left between them. DNA for the CDR3: TGTGCCATCAGTGCCGCGACTAGAGAGACCCAGTACTTC. Translating gives CAISAATRETQYF.

The chain employs TRBV7-6 and TRBJ2-1; TRBD2 matches 10 bases. CDR3 length: 15 amino acids. Germline CDR1 SGHVS, CDR2 FNYEAQ. V shed 4 bases and J 4 bases; nucleotides not matched to a gene: 4. The CDR3 protein is CASSYLAGVYNEQFF. In nucleotides, the CDR3 is TGTGCCAGCAGCTATCTAGCGGGGGTTTACAATGAGCAGTTCTTC.

This chain uses TRBV5-4 with TRBJ2-2, with TRBD2 matching 10 bases. Germline V gives CDR1 SGHNT, CDR2 YYREEE (reference sequence). The V and J ends lost 4 bases and 5 bases, in that order; junction bases with no gene match: 5. The CDR3 is made up of 15 amino acids. The CDR3 nucleotides read TGTGCCAGCAGCCCCCTAGCGGGAGAAACCGGGGAGCTGTTTTTT. It translates to CASSPLAGETGELFF. Full variable domain (rest looked up from reference TRBV5-4 and TRBJ2-2): ETGVTQSPTHLIKTRGQQVTLRCSSQSGHNTVSWYQQALGQGPQFIFQYYREEENGRGNFPPRFSGLQFPNYSSELNVNALELDDSALYLCASSPLAGETGELFFGEGSRLTVL.

J is TRBJ2-3 and V is TRBV6-1; 13 bases fit TRBD2. In germline, CDR1 is MNHNS, CDR2 SASEGT. The V and J ends lost 4 bases and 2 bases, in that order; junction bases with no gene match: 6. This CDR3 has 17 amino acids. DNA for the CDR3: TGTGCCAGCAGTGGGGGACTAGCGGGACATTACACAGATACGCAGTATTTT. Protein: CASSGGLAGHYTDTQYF.

This chain joins TRBV9 and TRBJ1-6; D unresolved. V was pared by 0 bases and J by 9 bases, with 16 bases between. In germline, CDR1 is SGDLS, CDR2 YYNGEE. The CDR3 has 16 residues. The CDR3 here is CASSVGEPTWASPLHF. The DNA of the CDR3 is TGTGCCAGCAGCGTAGGGGAACCCACCTGGGCTTCACCCCTCCACTTT.

This sequence joins TRBV7-2 and TRBJ2-7; D unclear. Per the germline V gene, CDR1 is SGHTA and CDR2 is FQGNSA. The CDR3 contains 16 residues. The V gene lost 7 bases and the J gene lost 1 base, with 20 bases spanning the gap. CDR3 bases: TGTGCCAGCACCTCGAGCTTTTTTACTCAGTCCTACGAGCAGTACTTC. The encoded protein is CASTSSFFTQSYEQYF. Full variable domain (outside the CDR3, taken from reference TRBV7-2 and TRBJ2-7): GAGVSQSPSNKVTEKGKDVELRCDPISGHTALYWYRQSLGQGLEFLIYFQGNSAPDKSGLPSDRFSAERTGGSVSTLTIQRTQQEDSAVYLCASTSSFFTQSYEQYFGPGTRLTVT.

V usage is TRBV30 and J usage is TRBJ1-2; 9 nucleotides agree with TRBD1. J gave up 4 bases and V 0 bases, and 9 bases lay outside the gene matches. There are 16 residues in the CDR3. Germline V gene sequence: CDR1 GTSNPN, CDR2 SVGIG (reference sequence). The CDR3 sequence is CAWSVLGQGIGYGYTF. The CDR3 bases are TGTGCCTGGAGTGTACTGGGACAGGGAATCGGCTATGGCTACACCTTC.

In the case of this clone: This specimen includes other DNA sequences encoding the same CDR3. This sequence joins TRBV27 and TRBJ2-7; 10 bases map to TRBD2. There are 15 residues in the CDR3. Trimming cost V 3 bases and J 2 bases; bases outside gene matches: 4. The germline V gene encodes CDR1 MNHEY and CDR2 SMNVEV (reference sequence). CDR3 sequence (DNA): TGTGCCAGCAGTTTCGGGCTAGCGGGAGCCTACGAGCAGTACTTC. Translating it yields CASSFGLAGAYEQYF.

This chain links TRBV7-9 with TRBJ1-2; 12 bases fit TRBD1. The V gene's germline CDR1 is SEHNR and CDR2 FQNEAQ (reference sequence). V shed 3 bases and J 5 bases; nucleotides not matched to a gene: 13. The CDR3 runs to 18 residues. Here the CDR3 DNA reads TGTGCCAGCAGCTTCACCGGGACAGGGGGCTTGGAGTGGTATGGCTACACCTTC. Translating it yields CASSFTGTGGLEWYGYTF.

V gene TRBV25-1 combines with J gene TRBJ1-6; TRBD1 might be the D (6 bases). V was clipped by 4 bases and J by 9 bases, with 13 bases between them. This CDR3 has 14 amino acids. The germline V gene has CDR1 MGHDK and CDR2 SYGVNS. CDR3 sequence reads: CASSGTALGSPLHF. DNA for the CDR3: TGTGCCAGCAGTGGGACAGCTTTGGGTTCACCCCTCCACTTT.

V gene TRBV5-1 combines with J gene TRBJ2-5; D ambiguous. The J call may be faulty, since TRBJ2-7 better matches the DNA end. Germline assignment: CDR1 SGHRS and CDR2 YFSETQ. The CDR3 sequence is 13 residues long. The chain's CDR3 is CASSLSGNYEQYF. The CDR3 DNA reads TGCGCCAGCAGCTTGTCAGGAAACTACGAGCAGTACTTC.

The V and J genes are TRBV25-1 and TRBJ2-7; tentatively, D is TRBD1 or TRBD2 (5 bases each). With 2 bases removed from V and 4 bases from J, the gap between germline ends came to 15 bases. This CDR3 has 15 residues. Germline assignment: CDR1 MGHDK and CDR2 SYGVNS. The CDR3 reads CASSEMAGSGYEQYF. The CDR3 coding sequence is TGTGCCAGCAGTGAAATGGCAGGGAGCGGTTACGAGCAGTACTTC.

The V and J genes are TRBV6-1 and TRBJ2-1; TRBD2 might be the D (5 bases). The CDR3 totals 14 residues. V was cut by 8 bases and J by 6 bases, with 17 bases left in between. Germline CDR1 MNHNS, CDR2 SASEGT. CDR3 region: CASGVTRNSNEQFF. Here the CDR3 DNA reads TGTGCCAGCGGTGTCACTAGAAATTCCAATGAGCAGTTCTTC.

The chain couples TRBV9 to TRBJ2-1, with 8 bases matching TRBD2. The CDR3 spans 16 residues. Trimming at V came to 3 bases and at J to 6 bases, leaving 11 bases not matched to a gene. The V gene's germline CDR1 is SGDLS and CDR2 YYNGEE. The CDR3 DNA is TGTGCCAGCAGCGCCCCGGGACTAGGTTGGGGCAATGAGCAGTTCTTC. Protein sequence: CASSAPGLGWGNEQFF.

The CDR3 DNA is TGTGCCAGCACCAGACAGGGGAAAAGCTCCTACGAGCAGTACTTC. Translating it yields CASTRQGKSSYEQYF. This chain links TRBV2 with TRBJ2-7, with 8 bases lining up with TRBD1. Trimming took 7 bases from V and 0 from J; bases not matched to a gene: 8. Germline CDR1 reads SNHLY; CDR2 reads FYNNEI. The CDR3 extends over 15 amino acids.

The chain uses TRBV10-3 and TRBJ2-5, with TRBD1 identical over 11 bases. Trimming took 6 bases from V and 5 from J; bases not matched to a gene: 5. The CDR3 is 14 amino acids. Germline CDR1 and CDR2: ENHRY and SYGVKD. As DNA, the CDR3 is TGTGCCATCAGGCCTGGACAGGGGGCCGAGACCCAGTACTTC. It is translated as CAIRPGQGAETQYF.

The chain couples TRBV27 to TRBJ2-2, with no clear D. V dropped 4 bases and J dropped 8 bases, with 5 bases sitting between them. Germline V gene sequence: CDR1 MNHEY, CDR2 SMNVEV (reference sequence). This CDR3 has 11 residues. The CDR3 here is CASSYGGELFF. CDR3 nucleotides: TGTGCCAGCAGTTATGGTGGGGAGCTGTTTTTT.

The chain links TRBV6-1 to TRBJ1-1, with D hard to call. This CDR3 has 13 residues. Germline V lookup: CDR1 MNHNS, CDR2 SASEGT. V dropped 2 bases and J dropped 5 bases, with 9 bases sitting between them. CDR3 bases: TGTGCCAGCAGTGAATTAGGTTCTACTGAAGCTTTCTTT. It specifies CASSELGSTEAFF.

The chain joins TRBV9 to TRBJ1-5; D not certain. The CDR3 has 15 amino acids. Trimming left V 1 base short and J 0 bases short, with 8 bases between. From germline, CDR1 is SGDLS and CDR2 YYNGEE. CDR3 protein: CASSVTDNSNQPQHF. The CDR3 DNA reads as TGTGCCAGCAGCGTAACGGATAATAGCAATCAGCCCCAGCATTTT.

The rearrangement uses TRBV25-1 and TRBJ2-7; D is unclear. This CDR3 comprises 12 residues. Trimming removed 3 bases at V and 4 bases at J, with 7 bases between. Germline values: CDR1 MGHDK, CDR2 SYGVNS. The DNA for the CDR3 is TGTGCCAGCAGTGACCCCGGATACGAGCAGTACTTC. Translating it yields CASSDPGYEQYF.

As concerns this clone: The identical CDR3 is also encoded by other nucleotide sequences in the sample. The CDR3 DNA sequence: TGCGCCAGCAGCCGAGGGACAGCCTACGAGCAGTACTTC. Amino acids: CASSRGTAYEQYF. The rearrangement uses TRBV4-1 and TRBJ2-7; 7 bases map to TRBD1. Unmatched junction bases numbered 2, after V lost 4 bases and J lost 2 bases. The CDR3 spans 13 residues. Germline loops: CDR1 MGHRA, CDR2 YSYEKL.

This sequence joins TRBV4-3 and TRBJ1-2, with 7 nucleotides matching TRBD1. After removal of 0 bases from V and 2 bases from J, the junction contained 6 bases not matched to a gene. The germline gives CDR1 LGHNA, CDR2 YSLEER. This CDR3 has 16 amino acids. CDR3 protein: CASSQEVTGANYGYTF. As DNA, the CDR3 is TGCGCCAGCAGCCAAGAAGTAACAGGGGCCAACTATGGCTACACCTTC.

The V call is TRBV28, the J call TRBJ2-1, with 8 positions matching TRBD2. The CDR3 loop spans 16 amino acids. The trim removed 5 bases at V and 7 bases at J, leaving 13 bases unmatched. The germline gives CDR1 MDHEN, CDR2 SYDVKM. The CDR3 DNA reads TGTGCCAGCAGTCCCTCGGCCGGGGGGGGCCAGAATGAGCAGTTCTTC. Translating it yields CASSPSAGGGQNEQFF.